These 16 T cell receptor beta chains were sequenced from one sample in a study of T cells in Graves' hyperthyroidism and ophthalmopathy. TCR beta CDR3 sequences were amplified from RNA transcripts. Primed by the HTBI set, a first-round RT-PCR was run on the TCR CDR3. TCRdb redid the calling of the multiplex PCR reads with MiXCR, one entry per CDR3 protein. This table has 300,000 to 450,000 distinct CDR3 sequences, around 15% appearing once. Material: blood. The receptors stem from a woman under 40 with Graves' ophthalmopathy.

This clonotype has at least ten counts. The chain recombines TRBV7-9 with TRBJ2-7; D possibly corresponds to TRBD2 (5 bases). Trimming stripped 2 bases from V and 2 bases from J, with 16 bases between. This CDR3 is 16 amino acids long. Germline CDR1 and CDR2: SEHNR and FQNEAQ (reference sequence). The CDR3, as DNA: TGTGCCAGCAGCTTAACAAAGGAGGCATCGCCCTACGAGCAGTACTTC. It is translated as CASSLTKEASPYEQYF.

The rearrangement joins TRBV11-1 to TRBJ2-1; 15 bases agree with TRBD2. Germline lookup yields CDR1 SGHAT and CDR2 FQDESV (reference sequence). After removal of 4 bases from V and 8 bases from J, the junction contained 6 bases not matched to a gene. The CDR3 is 16 residues long. The CDR3 sequence: CASSWEGLAGGDEQFF. CDR3 sequence (DNA): TGTGCCAGCAGCTGGGAGGGACTAGCGGGGGGTGATGAGCAGTTCTTC.

The rearrangement links TRBV7-9 to TRBJ1-6; a weak D match, TRBD1 (6 bases). CDR1 and CDR2 (germline): SEHNR, FQNEAQ (reference sequence). The CDR3 consists of 15 residues. With 5 bases removed from V and 7 bases from J, the gap between germline ends came to 15 bases. CDR3 residues: CASSQTGFGNSPLHF. As DNA, the CDR3 is TGTGCCAGCAGCCAAACAGGGTTCGGGAATTCACCCCTCCACTTT.

This clonotype was counted between two and nine times. This clone may be a read error of a much larger clone one base away. The CDR3 spells CASSYTSPGAGELFF. The CDR3, as DNA: TGTGCCAGCAGCTATACGAGCCCAGGGGCCGGGGAGCTGTTTTTT. This chain connects TRBV11-2 to TRBJ2-2; D possibly corresponds to TRBD1 (6 bases). Germline loops: CDR1 SGHAT, CDR2 FQNNGV. Trimming left V 4 bases short and J 6 bases short, with 15 bases between. This CDR3 contains 15 residues.

This clonotype appeared a few times. This rearrangement joins TRBV12-3 or TRBV12-4 to TRBJ1-5; perhaps TRBD1 as D (5 bases). The germline V and J ends were trimmed by 4 bases and 6 bases, with 16 bases remaining between them. This CDR3 has 15 residues. The CDR3 region has the DNA TGTGCCAGCAGTTACAATCAGGGTCGCGGTCAGCCCCAGCATTTT. Translation gives CASSYNQGRGQPQHF.

In its sample, this clonotype was seen many times. This chain connects TRBV18 to TRBJ2-5; the D is unclear. The V and J ends lost 0 bases and 5 bases respectively, with 7 bases between them. The CDR3 runs to 13 residues. CDR1 and CDR2 from the germline V gene are KGHSH and LQKENI. The CDR3, as DNA: TGTGCCAGCTCACCACCGATCCCCGAGACCCAGTACTTC. Its translation is CASSPPIPETQYF.

In this sample, this clonotype turned up many times. The chain couples TRBV6-1 to TRBJ2-7; 7 nucleotides align to TRBD1. V was pared by 8 bases and J by 0 bases, with 16 bases of the junction left unmatched. Germline-derived CDR1 and CDR2 are MNHNS and SASEGT. The CDR3 runs 17 residues. The CDR3 here is CASRSRTGLLSSYEQYF. In DNA, the CDR3 is TGTGCCAGCCGAAGTCGGACAGGACTCCTCTCCTCCTACGAGCAGTACTTC.

This clonotype was counted ten times or more. As DNA, the CDR3 is TGCGCCAGCAGCCAAGCGCCCCACAGGGTCTACGAGCAGTACTTC. Its protein product is CASSQAPHRVYEQYF. This rearrangement joins TRBV4-1 to TRBJ2-7; tentative D call: TRBD1 (6 bases). This CDR3 region has 15 residues. The germline V gene has CDR1 MGHRA and CDR2 YSYEKL. V dropped 1 base and J dropped 3 bases, with 13 bases sitting between them.

This clonotype came up once. This chain connects TRBV7-9 to TRBJ2-5; D is perhaps TRBD2 (5 bases). V shed 8 bases and J shed 7 bases, with 14 bases lying between them. Germline values: CDR1 SEHNR, CDR2 FQNEAQ (reference sequence). The CDR3 is 12 residues long. The CDR3: CASESIEGTQYF. The CDR3 DNA sequence: TGTGCCAGCGAATCTATAGAGGGGACCCAGTACTTC. The variable domain in full, completed from reference TRBV7-9 and TRBJ2-5, reads DTGVSQNPRHKITKRGQNVTFRCDPISEHNRLYWYRQTLGQGPEFLTYFQNEAQLEKSRLLSDRFSAERPKGSFSTLEIQRTEQGDSAMYLCASESIEGTQYFGPGTRLLVL.

This clonotype was recorded many times. V is TRBV19 and J is TRBJ1-1; D not resolved. The CDR3 totals 16 residues. The V end was cut by 4 bases, the J end by 0 bases, with 15 bases between. The germline V gene has CDR1 LNHDA and CDR2 SQIVND (reference sequence). The DNA for the CDR3 is TGTGCCAGTAGTACAGACCCAGCAAGGCTGAACACTGAAGCTTTCTTT. Translated: CASSTDPARLNTEAFF. The whole variable domain, filled in from reference TRBV19 and TRBJ1-1, reads DGGITQSPKYLFRKEGQNVTLSCEQNLNHDAMYWYRQDPGQGLRLIYYSQIVNDFQKGDIAEGYSVSREKKESFPLTVTSAQKNPTAFYLCASSTDPARLNTEAFFGQGTRLTVV.

The chain is built from TRBV5-1 and TRBJ2-5; 9 bases map to TRBD1. Unmatched junction bases numbered 4, after V lost 2 bases and J lost 2 bases. Germline V gene data show CDR1 as SGHRS and CDR2 as YFSETQ. The CDR3 length is 15 residues. CDR3 loop: CASSFWDRAQETQYF. CDR3 nucleotide sequence: TGCGCCAGCAGCTTCTGGGACAGGGCACAAGAGACCCAGTACTTC.

This clonotype has at least ten counts. V and J are TRBV20-1 and TRBJ2-7; TRBD1 might be the D (6 bases). V gave up 0 bases and J gave up 2 bases, with 11 bases separating them. CDR3 length: 14 residues. CDR1 and CDR2 from the germline V gene are DFQATT and SNEGSKA (reference sequence). In DNA, the CDR3 is TGCAGTGCTAGAGAGGGGGCCTCCACCTACGAGCAGTACTTC. Its protein product is CSAREGASTYEQYF.

V is TRBV11-2 and J is TRBJ2-1; either TRBD1 or TRBD2 may supply D (5 bases each). This CDR3 region has 14 residues. V shed 6 bases and J shed 7 bases, with 16 bases lying between them. Germline CDR1 SGHAT, CDR2 FQNNGV. CDR3 nucleotide sequence: TGTGCCAGCAGACCCCAGGGAGAGGGGAATGAGCAGTTCTTC. Translated: CASRPQGEGNEQFF.

In its sample, this clonotype was seen many times. The V gene is TRBV27, the J gene TRBJ1-1, with D perhaps matching TRBD1 (5 bases). V was cut by 7 bases and J by 6 bases, with 24 bases left in between. Looked up from germline, CDR1 is MNHEY and CDR2 is SMNVEV (reference sequence). The CDR3 loop spans 16 amino acids. CDR3 amino acids: CASTPRFAGFFSEAFF. The CDR3 DNA reads TGTGCCAGCACTCCCCGCTTCGCAGGGTTTTTCTCTGAAGCTTTCTTT.

In its sample, this clonotype was seen many times. V gene TRBV5-8 combines with J gene TRBJ1-3; TRBD1 might be the D (6 bases). Looked up from germline, CDR1 is SGHTS and CDR2 is YDEGEE. V lost 5 bases, J lost 3 bases, and 12 bases lay in between. The CDR3 has 14 amino acids. The CDR3 DNA is TGTGCCAGCAGACCACAGGGAGGTGGAAACACCATATATTTT. Encoded protein: CASRPQGGGNTIYF.

The chain employs TRBV15 and TRBJ2-4, with D possibly matching TRBD2 (6 bases). V was trimmed by 0 bases and J by 15 bases, leaving 21 bases between them. The CDR3 runs 15 residues. Germline-derived CDR1 and CDR2 are LNHNV and YYDKDF (reference sequence). This chain's CDR3 is CATSREFGQRGGRYF. CDR3 nucleotides: TGTGCCACCAGCAGAGAATTCGGCCAACGGGGAGGAAGGTACTTC.